The 19 T cell receptor beta chains below come from one sample, sequenced in a study of cytomegalovirus exposure and HLA in healthy donors. The study ran its PCR with 60 Vbeta and 13 Jbeta primers. Data came from immunoSEQ multiplex PCR; TCRdb stores just in-frame clones and leaves some out. The data contain about 150,000 clones, 74% of them seen just once; the ten biggest clones take up 2.1%. The specimen sequenced was PBMCs. The receptors derive from a man between 25 and 39 years old in good health and CMV-seronegative.

V and J are TRBV28 and TRBJ1-1; D is possibly TRBD1 (6 bases). Germline CDR1 reads MDHEN; CDR2 reads SYDVKM. The CDR3 loop spans 15 amino acids. Trimming removed 5 bases from V and 1 base from J, with 14 bases in between. CDR3 DNA: TGTGCCAGCAGTGCGACAGGCTACCCGAACACTGAAGCTTTCTTT. Translated, it gives CASSATGYPNTEAFF.

This chain's CDR3 is CASSHDRGDTGELFF. The CDR3 nucleotides are TGCGCCAGCAGCCACGACAGGGGAGACACCGGGGAGCTGTTTTTT. This sequence joins TRBV5-1 and TRBJ2-2; TRBD1 matches 8 bases. The V gene end was trimmed by 4 bases and the J gene end by 3 bases; junction bases not matched to a gene: 5. The length of the CDR3 is 15 residues. CDR1 is SGHRS and CDR2 is YFSETQ in the germline V gene. Filled out from reference TRBV5-1 and TRBJ2-2, the complete variable domain reads KAGVTQTPRYLIKTRGQQVTLSCSPISGHRSVSWYQQTPGQGLQFLFEYFSETQRNKGNFPGRFSGRQFSNSRSEMNVSTLELGDSALYLCASSHDRGDTGELFFGEGSRLTVL.

This chain uses TRBV29-1 with TRBJ2-7; D might be TRBD1 (6 bases). Trimming stripped 1 base from V and 1 base from J, with 11 bases between. Germline loops: CDR1 SQVTM, CDR2 ANQGSEA. CDR3 length: 14 amino acids. CDR3 sequence: CSVEVTGPSYEQYF. The CDR3 DNA reads as TGCAGCGTTGAAGTTACAGGGCCTTCCTACGAGCAGTACTTC.

The chain employs TRBV5-1 and TRBJ1-6; 7 nucleotides agree with TRBD1. Germline loops: CDR1 SGHRS, CDR2 YFSETQ. Unmatched junction bases numbered 10, after V lost 3 bases and J lost 7 bases. This CDR3 has 16 residues. CDR3 loop: CASSSSLQGRNSPLHF. The CDR3 DNA follows: TGCGCCAGCAGCTCCTCATTACAGGGGCGGAATTCACCCCTCCACTTT.

The rearrangement uses TRBV7-2 and TRBJ1-4; 11 bases line up with TRBD1. This CDR3 has 18 residues. Germline-derived CDR1 and CDR2 are SGHTA and FQGNSA. V lost 3 bases to trimming and J lost 8 bases; unmatched junction nucleotides: 14. For the CDR3, the DNA is TGTGCCAGCAGCTTTTCCGGGACAGGGGGTACGTTTCGGGAAAAACTGTTTTTT. Encoded protein: CASSFSGTGGTFREKLFF.

V gene TRBV5-1 combines with J gene TRBJ2-1; no reliable D call. CDR3 length: 13 amino acids. Germline lookup yields CDR1 SGHRS and CDR2 YFSETQ. Trimming took 0 bases from V and 5 from J, leaving 6 bases between them. The DNA of the CDR3 is TGCGCCAGCAGCTTGGATTCTAACAATGAGCAGTTCTTC. It is translated as CASSLDSNNEQFF.

This clone was found once. This chain connects TRBV14 to TRBJ1-6, with D possibly being TRBD1 (5 bases). This CDR3 contains 15 residues. The V and J ends lost 5 bases and 10 bases respectively, with 18 bases between them. CDR1 is SGHDN and CDR2 is FVKESK in the germline V gene. CDR3 sequence reads: CASSGYPRAESPLHF. DNA of the CDR3: TGTGCCAGCAGCGGATACCCCAGGGCCGAATCACCCCTCCACTTT.

V usage is TRBV7-9 and J usage is TRBJ2-5; tentatively, D is TRBD1 (6 bases). This CDR3 has 15 residues. The germline V gene encodes CDR1 SEHNR and CDR2 FQNEAQ (reference sequence). The germline V and J ends were trimmed by 1 base and 5 bases, with 14 bases remaining between them. DNA of the CDR3: TGTGCCAGCAGCTTAGATCGCAGGGGCCTTGAGACCCAGTACTTC. Protein product: CASSLDRRGLETQYF. The full variable domain, in which reference TRBV7-9 and TRBJ2-5 provide the parts outside the CDR3, is DTGVSQNPRHKITKRGQNVTFRCDPISEHNRLYWYRQTLGQGPEFLTYFQNEAQLEKSRLLSDRFSAERPKGSFSTLEIQRTEQGDSAMYLCASSLDRRGLETQYFGPGTRLLVL.

This chain connects TRBV27 to TRBJ2-7; D remains unclear. This CDR3 has 14 amino acids. V lost 5 bases, J lost 0 bases, and 11 bases lay in between. Per the germline V gene, CDR1 is MNHEY and CDR2 is SMNVEV (reference sequence). CDR3 protein: CASSAYIDSYEQYF. The CDR3, as DNA: TGTGCCAGCAGTGCTTACATCGACTCCTACGAGCAGTACTTC.

This rearrangement joins TRBV2 to TRBJ2-7, with D perhaps matching TRBD2 (6 bases). This CDR3 is built from 12 residues. Trimming cost V 8 bases and J 7 bases, with 15 bases left between them. The V gene's germline CDR1 is SNHLY and CDR2 FYNNEI. CDR3 amino acids: CASRRESGEQYF. The CDR3 DNA follows: TGTGCCAGCCGACGGGAGTCGGGGGAGCAGTACTTC.

This sequence joins TRBV18 and TRBJ2-3, with 7 bases that match TRBD2. The V segment lost 5 bases and the J segment 5 bases; nucleotides outside the gene matches: 7. Per germline, CDR1 KGHSH and CDR2 LQKENI. The length of the CDR3 is 14 residues. For the CDR3, the DNA is TGTGCCAGCTCAACCACTACGGGGGGAGATACGCAGTATTTT. Amino acids: CASSTTTGGDTQYF.

The chain recombines TRBV5-1 with TRBJ2-6; maybe TRBD2 (6 bases). From germline, CDR1 is SGHRS and CDR2 YFSETQ. V was pared by 3 bases and J by 0 bases, with 13 bases between. The CDR3 is 17 amino acids. CDR3 sequence reads: CASSSSMGGSGANVLTF. CDR3 bases: TGCGCCAGCAGCTCCTCCATGGGGGGCTCTGGGGCCAACGTCCTGACTTTC. Together with reference TRBV5-1 and TRBJ2-6, the CDR3 gives the full variable domain: KAGVTQTPRYLIKTRGQQVTLSCSPISGHRSVSWYQQTPGQGLQFLFEYFSETQRNKGNFPGRFSGRQFSNSRSEMNVSTLELGDSALYLCASSSSMGGSGANVLTFGAGSRLTVL.

The V call is TRBV7-2, the J call TRBJ1-4, with D hard to call. Germline-derived CDR1 and CDR2 are SGHTA and FQGNSA. With 1 base removed from V and 10 bases from J, the gap between germline ends came to 7 bases. The CDR3 is 12 amino acids. CDR3 bases: TGTGCCAGCAGCTTAGAAGTCGGAAAACTGTTTTTT. This sequence encodes CASSLEVGKLFF.

A few counts support this clone. V usage is TRBV4-2 and J usage is TRBJ2-5; TRBD2 is a possible D gene (7 bases). CDR1 and CDR2 (germline): LGHNA, YNFKEQ. V was clipped by 1 base and J by 4 bases, with 13 bases between them. This CDR3 is built from 15 residues. CDR3 in DNA: TGTGCCAGCAGCCAAGTGGGGGGGCTACCAGAGACCCAGTACTTC. This gives the protein CASSQVGGLPETQYF.

In this sample, this clone turned up once. This chain links TRBV2 with TRBJ2-5; D might be TRBD2 (6 bases). This CDR3 region has 15 residues. Germline CDR1 is SNHLY and CDR2 is FYNNEI. V was pared by 7 bases and J by 2 bases, with 17 bases between. The chain's CDR3 is CASMKEGSLQETQYF. The CDR3 DNA reads TGTGCCAGCATGAAGGAGGGCTCTTTGCAAGAGACCCAGTACTTC.

In this sample, this clone turned up once. This rearrangement joins TRBV7-2 to TRBJ2-1; the match to TRBD2 covers 9 bases. V trimming: 1 base; J trimming: 5 bases; junction bases outside the gene matches: 3. The CDR3 is 15 residues long. CDR1 SGHTA and CDR2 FQGNSA come from the germline V gene. The CDR3 DNA follows: TGTGCCAGCAGCTTAGGCGGGGGGGTGAACAATGAGCAGTTCTTC. Residues: CASSLGGGVNNEQFF.

The V call is TRBV6-6, the J call TRBJ1-1; D not certain. This CDR3 is 12 amino acids long. Trimming took 5 bases from V and 8 from J, leaving 12 bases between them. Germline V gene data show CDR1 as MNHNY and CDR2 as SVGAGI (reference sequence). CDR3 amino acids: CASSTSMLEAFF. CDR3 DNA sequence: TGTGCCAGCAGTACCTCTATGTTAGAAGCTTTCTTT.

The V gene is TRBV5-1, the J gene TRBJ2-7; 7 bases are shared with TRBD1. The CDR3 has 15 residues. J gave up 1 base and V 4 bases, and 8 bases lay outside the gene matches. Germline V gene data show CDR1 as SGHRS and CDR2 as YFSETQ. CDR3 bases: TGCGCCAGCAGCGAGACAGGGCTACAATCCTACGAGCAGTACTTC. Translation gives CASSETGLQSYEQYF. The complete variable domain, with remaining parts taken from reference TRBV5-1 and TRBJ2-7, reads KAGVTQTPRYLIKTRGQQVTLSCSPISGHRSVSWYQQTPGQGLQFLFEYFSETQRNKGNFPGRFSGRQFSNSRSEMNVSTLELGDSALYLCASSETGLQSYEQYFGPGTRLTVT.

The gene calls are TRBV15 and TRBJ2-7, with unresolved D. Germline V gene lookup returns CDR1 LNHNV and CDR2 YYDKDF (reference sequence). V lost 0 bases to trimming and J lost 6 bases, with 9 bases between them. The CDR3 runs to 13 residues. CDR3 bases: TGTGCCACCAGCAGAGATGGCCAGTCCGAGCAGTACTTC. This translates into CATSRDGQSEQYF.